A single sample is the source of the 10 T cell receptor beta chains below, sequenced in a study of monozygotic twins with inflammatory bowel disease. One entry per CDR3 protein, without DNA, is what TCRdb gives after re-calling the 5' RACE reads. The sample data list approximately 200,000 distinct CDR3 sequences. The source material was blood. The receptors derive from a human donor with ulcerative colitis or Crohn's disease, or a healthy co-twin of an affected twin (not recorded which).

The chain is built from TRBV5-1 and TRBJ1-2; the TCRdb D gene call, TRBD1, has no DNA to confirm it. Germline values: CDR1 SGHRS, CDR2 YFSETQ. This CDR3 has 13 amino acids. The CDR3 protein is CASTKGQGDGYTF.

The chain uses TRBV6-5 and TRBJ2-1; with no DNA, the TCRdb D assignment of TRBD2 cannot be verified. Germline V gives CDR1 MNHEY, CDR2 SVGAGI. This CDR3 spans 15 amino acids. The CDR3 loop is CASSYEGIGGNEQFF.

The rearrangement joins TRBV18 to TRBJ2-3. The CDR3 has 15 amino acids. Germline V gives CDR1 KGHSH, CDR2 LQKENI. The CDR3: CASSRSSGDTDTQYF.

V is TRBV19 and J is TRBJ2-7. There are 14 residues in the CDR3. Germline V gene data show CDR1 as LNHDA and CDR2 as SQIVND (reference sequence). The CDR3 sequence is CASSIHGSSYEQYF.

The CDR3 region is CSGRIGEGEQYF. The rearrangement uses TRBV29-1 and TRBJ2-7; TCRdb's D call of TRBD2 is untestable without DNA. Germline loops: CDR1 SQVTM, CDR2 ANQGSEA. The CDR3 loop spans 12 amino acids.

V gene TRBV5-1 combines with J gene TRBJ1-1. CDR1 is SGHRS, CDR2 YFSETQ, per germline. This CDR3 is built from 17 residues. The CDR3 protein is CASSRRGDLWANTEAFF.

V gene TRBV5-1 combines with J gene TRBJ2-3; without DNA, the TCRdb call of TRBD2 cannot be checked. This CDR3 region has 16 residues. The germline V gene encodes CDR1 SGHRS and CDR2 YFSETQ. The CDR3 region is CASSLAGSGRGDTQYF.

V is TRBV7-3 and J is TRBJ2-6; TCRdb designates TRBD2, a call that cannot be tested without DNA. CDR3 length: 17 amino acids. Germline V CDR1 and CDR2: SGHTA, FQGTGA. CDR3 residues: CASSRGRLEPGANVLTF.

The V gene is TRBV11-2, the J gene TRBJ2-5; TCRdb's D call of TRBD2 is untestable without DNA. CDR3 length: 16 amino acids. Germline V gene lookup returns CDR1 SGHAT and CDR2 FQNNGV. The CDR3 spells CASSSNKRGRGETQYF.

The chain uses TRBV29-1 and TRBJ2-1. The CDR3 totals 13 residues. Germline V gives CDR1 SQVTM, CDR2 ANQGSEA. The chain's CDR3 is CSVEDLTADEQFF.